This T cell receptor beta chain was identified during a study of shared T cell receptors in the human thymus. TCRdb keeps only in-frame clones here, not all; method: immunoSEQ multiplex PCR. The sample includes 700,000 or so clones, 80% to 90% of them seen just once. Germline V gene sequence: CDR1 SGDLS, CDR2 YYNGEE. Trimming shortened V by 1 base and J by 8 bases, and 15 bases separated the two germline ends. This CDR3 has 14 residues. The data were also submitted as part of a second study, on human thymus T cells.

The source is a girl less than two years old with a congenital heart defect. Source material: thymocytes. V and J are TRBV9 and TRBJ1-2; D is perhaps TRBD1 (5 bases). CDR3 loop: CASSVSGGTGGYTF. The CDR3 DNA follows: TGTGCCAGCAGCGTATCGGGAGGGACGGGGGGCTACACCTTC.